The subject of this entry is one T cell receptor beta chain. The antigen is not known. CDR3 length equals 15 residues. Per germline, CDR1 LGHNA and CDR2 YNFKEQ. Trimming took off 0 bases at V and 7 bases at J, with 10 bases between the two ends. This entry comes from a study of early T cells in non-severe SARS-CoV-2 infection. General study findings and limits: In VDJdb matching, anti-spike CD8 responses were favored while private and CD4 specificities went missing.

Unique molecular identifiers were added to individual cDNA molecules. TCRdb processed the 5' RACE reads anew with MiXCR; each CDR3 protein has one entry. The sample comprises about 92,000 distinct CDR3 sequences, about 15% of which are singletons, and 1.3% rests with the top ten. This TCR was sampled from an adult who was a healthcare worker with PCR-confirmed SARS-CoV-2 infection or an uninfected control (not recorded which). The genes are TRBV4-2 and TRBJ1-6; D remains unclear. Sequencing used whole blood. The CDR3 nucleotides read TGTGCCAGCAGCCAAGATCCCGCTCCCAATTCACCCCTCCACTTT. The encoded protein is CASSQDPAPNSPLHF.